Following are 21 T cell receptor beta chains from one sample sequenced in a study of prognosis after radiotherapy for stage I lung cancer. Multiplex PCR, run in two rounds, amplified TCR beta CDR3 from genomic DNA. Amplification in first-round PCR relied on primers specific to each TRBV and TRBJ gene. In TCRdb, the multiplex PCR reads were re-called with MiXCR into one record per CDR3 protein. The sample lists about 34,000 distinct CDR3 sequences; approximately 35% were seen once. The specimen comprised PBMCs, sampled before or after stereotactic body radiation therapy (not recorded which). These receptors all stem from a donor at least 50 years old with non-small cell lung cancer.

In this sample, this clonotype turned up many times. The chain uses TRBV12-3 or TRBV12-4 and TRBJ1-2; 7 positions match TRBD1. Trimming removed 1 base from V and 6 bases from J; junction bases left unmatched: 2. The CDR3 runs 13 residues. The CDR3 here is CASSLDRGHGYTF. In DNA form, the CDR3 reads TGTGCCAGCAGTTTAGACAGGGGCCATGGCTACACCTTC.

Details on this clonotype: This likely came from a read error, as a far larger clone is one base away. This chain uses TRBV6-8 with TRBJ2-1; 10 nucleotides line up with TRBD2. CDR1 is MNHGY and CDR2 is SAAAGT in the germline V gene. There are 15 residues in the CDR3. CDR3 in DNA: TGTGCCAGCACCACCCGGACTAGCGGATACAATGAGCATTTCTTC. Its protein product is CASTTRTSGYNEHFF.

This clonotype was detected many times. The chain couples TRBV19 to TRBJ1-2; 7 bases map to TRBD1. The germline gives CDR1 LNHDA, CDR2 SQIVND (reference sequence). Trimming removed 4 bases from V and 4 bases from J; junction bases left unmatched: 12. This CDR3 has 16 residues. CDR3 coding DNA: TGTGCCAGTAGTAAGGAACGGGCAGGGGGACTCTATGGCTACACCTTC. This sequence encodes CASSKERAGGLYGYTF.

The V gene is TRBV6-1, the J gene TRBJ2-3, with 7 bases matching TRBD1. The CDR3 contains 15 residues. The V gene's germline CDR1 is MNHNS and CDR2 SASEGT. After removal of 1 base from V and 2 bases from J, the junction contained 3 bases not matched to a gene. The CDR3 bases are TGTGCCAGCAGTGAAGGACAGGGCCTCACAGATACGCAGTATTTT. It encodes CASSEGQGLTDTQYF.

Remarks on this clonotype: This sequence is one base from a far larger clone and is likely a read error. The genes are TRBV6-5 and TRBJ2-5; tentative D call: TRBD1 (6 bases). Trimming removed 7 bases at V and 3 bases at J, with 15 bases between. The CDR3 spans 14 residues. Per germline, CDR1 MNHEY and CDR2 SVGAGI. CDR3 nucleotide sequence: TGTGCCAGCATCCCGTACAGGGCGGAAGAGACCCAGTACTTC. Its translation: CASIPYRAEETQYF.

Comment on this clonotype: An end of the junction differs from the germline gene, which may be a read error. The chain uses TRBV5-1 and TRBJ2-2; the match to TRBD2 covers 9 bases. Per the germline V gene, CDR1 is SGHRS and CDR2 is YFSETQ. This CDR3 region has 15 residues. The CDR3 is CASSQRTSVTGELFF. The CDR3 DNA sequence: TGCGCCAGCAGCCAACGGACTAGCGTTACCGGGGAGCTGTTTTTC.

Notes on this clonotype: One end of the junction is discordant with germline, which a read error may explain. V gene TRBV5-1 combines with J gene TRBJ1-6; D remains unclear. Germline V CDR1 and CDR2: SGHRS, YFSETQ. This CDR3 comprises 17 residues. The CDR3 DNA reads as TGCGCCAGCAGCTTGGGACTTGGGAAGTCCTATAATTCACCCCCCCACTTT. Its protein product is CASSLGLGKSYNSPPHF.

Worth noting for this clonotype: A far larger clone is one base from this, pointing to a likely read error. The gene calls are TRBV6-5 and TRBJ2-3; 14 bases agree with TRBD2. The V gene end was trimmed by 5 bases and the J gene end by 2 bases; junction bases not matched to a gene: 3. The CDR3 consists of 16 residues. CDR1 is MNHEY and CDR2 is SVGAGI in the germline V gene. The DNA for the CDR3 is TGTGCCAGCAGTACGGGACTAGCGGGGGTCACAGATACGCAGTATTTT. Residues: CASSTGLAGVTDTQYF.

This clonotype has at least ten counts. The chain has TRBV7-9 and TRBJ1-2; D is unresolved. The CDR3 spans 13 residues. The ends were cut back, 1 base at V and 4 bases at J, with 7 bases in the middle. Germline CDR1 is SEHNR and CDR2 is FQNEAQ (reference sequence). The CDR3 is CASSLGHSYGYTF. DNA for the CDR3: TGTGCCAGCAGCTTAGGACACTCCTATGGCTACACCTTC.

This clonotype was recorded many times. This chain links TRBV7-3 with TRBJ2-5; the D gene is possibly TRBD1 (5 bases). Germline CDR1 reads SGHTA; CDR2 reads FQGTGA. CDR3 size: 13 residues. V shed 6 bases and J shed 5 bases, with 13 bases lying between them. The CDR3 is CASSSGKAETQYF. CDR3 coding DNA: TGTGCCAGCAGTTCAGGGAAAGCTGAGACCCAGTACTTC. Looking up the rest from reference TRBV7-3 and TRBJ2-5 gives the full variable domain: GAGVSQTPSNKVTEKGKYVELRCDPISGHTALYWYRQSLGQGPEFLIYFQGTGAADDSGLPNDRFFAVRPEGSVSTLKIQRTERGDSAVYLCASSSGKAETQYFGPGTRLLVL.

Many counts were recorded for this clonotype. The CDR3 sequence: CASSDGQYYEQYF. Written as DNA, the CDR3 is TGTGCCAGCAGCGACGGACAGTACTACGAGCAGTACTTC. This chain connects TRBV5-8 to TRBJ2-7, with a possible D match to TRBD1 (6 bases). The V gene's germline CDR1 is SGHTS and CDR2 YDEGEE. This CDR3 has 13 amino acids. Trimming shortened V by 4 bases and J by 3 bases, and 11 bases separated the two germline ends.

This clonotype was seen at least ten times. This chain links TRBV19 with TRBJ1-5; a weak D match, TRBD1 (6 bases). V gave up 6 bases and J gave up 1 base, with 16 bases separating them. This CDR3 is built from 16 residues. Germline-derived CDR1 and CDR2 are LNHDA and SQIVND (reference sequence). The CDR3 DNA reads as TGTGCCAGTAGGGGGGGCGCGGGGCTGAGCAATCAGCCCCAGCATTTT. Its translation is CASRGGAGLSNQPQHF. The full variable domain, rest sourced from reference TRBV19 and TRBJ1-5, is DGGITQSPKYLFRKEGQNVTLSCEQNLNHDAMYWYRQDPGQGLRLIYYSQIVNDFQKGDIAEGYSVSREKKESFPLTVTSAQKNPTAFYLCASRGGAGLSNQPQHFGDGTRLSIL.

In DNA, the CDR3 is TGCAGTTCTCGTGGACTAGCGGGACAAGAGACCCAGTACTTC. It encodes CSSRGLAGQETQYF. The V call is TRBV20-1, the J call TRBJ2-5; TRBD2 matches at 12 bases. CDR3 length equals 14 residues. Germline lookup yields CDR1 DFQATT and CDR2 SNEGSKA (reference sequence). Trimming took 8 bases from V and 2 from J; bases not matched to a gene: 6.

In its sample, this clonotype was seen many times. The chain uses TRBV7-2 and TRBJ1-1; TRBD1 is a possible D gene (5 bases). This CDR3 region has 14 residues. Germline lookup yields CDR1 SGHTA and CDR2 FQGNSA. The V and J ends lost 0 bases and 4 bases respectively, with 9 bases between them. The DNA of the CDR3 is TGTGCCAGCAGCTTAGCGTTTGGGGGCACTGAAGCTTTCTTT. Translated: CASSLAFGGTEAFF.

This clonotype showed up many times. The chain recombines TRBV4-1 with TRBJ1-1; 10 nucleotides match TRBD1. The CDR3 length is 16 residues. Looked up from germline, CDR1 is MGHRA and CDR2 is YSYEKL. V gave up 0 bases and J gave up 3 bases; unmatched junction bases: 4. In nucleotides, the CDR3 is TGCGCCAGCAGCCAAGATGGGACAGGGGCGGACACTGAAGCTTTCTTT. It encodes CASSQDGTGADTEAFF.

This clonotype was found many times. The chain recombines TRBV6-2 or TRBV6-3 with TRBJ2-7, with a tentative D call TRBD1 (6 bases). Trimming took 4 bases from V and 2 from J, leaving 12 bases between them. Germline CDR1 and CDR2: MNHEY and SVGEGT. This CDR3 spans 14 amino acids. The CDR3 sequence is CASSWPGATYEQYF. CDR3 in DNA: TGTGCCAGCAGTTGGCCAGGGGCGACCTACGAGCAGTACTTC.

Points on this clonotype: The junction and the germline gene differ at one end; a read error may be behind it. The chain combines TRBV5-1 with TRBJ1-2; no reliable D call. The CDR3 consists of 12 residues. From germline, CDR1 is SGHRS and CDR2 YFSETQ. The DNA of the CDR3 is TGCGCAAGCAGCTTGGCAGACTATTGCTACACCTTC. Amino acids: CASSLADYCYTF.

This clonotype was counted at least ten times. CDR3 bases: TGTGCCAGCAGAGAAATAAGAGGAGTCGCGGGACAGGGAGAAAATAACTATGGCTACACCTTC. Its translation: CASREIRGVAGQGENNYGYTF. The V call is TRBV6-1, the J call TRBJ1-2, with 9 bases that match TRBD1. The junction had 24 bases not matched to a gene; V was cut back by 6 bases and J by 1 base. The V gene's germline CDR1 is MNHNS and CDR2 SASEGT. This CDR3 has 21 amino acids.

This clonotype occurred many times. This sequence joins TRBV10-3 and TRBJ1-1; D is unclear. CDR1 is ENHRY, CDR2 SYGVKD, per germline. This CDR3 has 12 residues. The V end was cut by 2 bases, the J end by 5 bases, with 6 bases between. CDR3 in DNA: TGTGCCATCAGTGAGGGGCGGACTGAAGCTTTCTTT. As protein: CAISEGRTEAFF.

The chain employs TRBV7-2 and TRBJ2-7; 9 bases line up with TRBD1. This CDR3 is 15 amino acids long. Germline values: CDR1 SGHTA, CDR2 FQGNSA. The J segment lost 6 bases and the V segment lost 5 bases, leaving 11 bases of the junction unmatched. This CDR3 is CASSPGQGRLAEQYF. Here the CDR3 DNA reads TGTGCCAGCAGCCCCGGACAGGGGCGGTTAGCCGAGCAGTACTTC.

This clonotype is judged medium-sized. In DNA form, the CDR3 reads TGTGCCAGCAGGCGGGACTTCAATTCACCCCTCCACTTT. It translates to CASRRDFNSPLHF. The chain uses TRBV6-1 and TRBJ1-6; tentative D call: TRBD1 (5 bases). The CDR3 length is 13 residues. V lost 6 bases, J lost 7 bases, and 10 bases lay in between. The V gene's germline CDR1 is MNHNS and CDR2 SASEGT.